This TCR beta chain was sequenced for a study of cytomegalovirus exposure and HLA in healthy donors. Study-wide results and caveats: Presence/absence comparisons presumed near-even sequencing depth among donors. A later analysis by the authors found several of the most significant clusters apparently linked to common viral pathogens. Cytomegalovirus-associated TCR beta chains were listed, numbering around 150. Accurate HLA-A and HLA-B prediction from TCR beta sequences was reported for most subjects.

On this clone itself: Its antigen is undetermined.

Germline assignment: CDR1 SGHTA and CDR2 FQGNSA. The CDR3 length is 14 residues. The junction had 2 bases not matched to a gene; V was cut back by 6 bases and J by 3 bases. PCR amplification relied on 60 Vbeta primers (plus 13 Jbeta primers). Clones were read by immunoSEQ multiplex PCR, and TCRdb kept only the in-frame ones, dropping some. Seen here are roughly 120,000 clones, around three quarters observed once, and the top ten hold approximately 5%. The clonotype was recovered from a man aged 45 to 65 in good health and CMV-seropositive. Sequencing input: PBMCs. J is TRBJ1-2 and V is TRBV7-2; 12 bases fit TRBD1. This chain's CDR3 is CASSRDRGHYGYTF. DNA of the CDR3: TGTGCCAGCAGTCGGGACAGGGGGCACTATGGCTACACCTTC.